This T cell receptor beta chain was documented in a study of tumor and adjacent non-tumor tissue in lung cancer. Worth noting for this clonotype: Its ends do not fully match the called genes, so a read error is possible.

A modified ARM-PCR protocol with three rounds of nested PCR amplified TCRbeta. TCRdb re-derived calls from the multiplex PCR reads in MiXCR, one entry per CDR3 protein. Of about 82,000 distinct CDR3 sequences in the sample, under 80% were seen once. The germline gives CDR1 MGHRA, CDR2 YSYEKL. The CDR3 has 16 residues. This sample's RNA came from whole unsorted tissue. The sequenced sample consisted of lung tumor tissue. The clonotype was recovered from a woman in her fifties or sixties with non-small cell lung cancer. This sequence joins TRBV4-1 and TRBJ1-6; unclear D gene. The CDR3 nucleotides read TGCGCCAGCAGCAGTGTACCGGGGTACTATAATTCACCCTTCCACTTT. Translating gives CASSSVPGYYNSPFHF.